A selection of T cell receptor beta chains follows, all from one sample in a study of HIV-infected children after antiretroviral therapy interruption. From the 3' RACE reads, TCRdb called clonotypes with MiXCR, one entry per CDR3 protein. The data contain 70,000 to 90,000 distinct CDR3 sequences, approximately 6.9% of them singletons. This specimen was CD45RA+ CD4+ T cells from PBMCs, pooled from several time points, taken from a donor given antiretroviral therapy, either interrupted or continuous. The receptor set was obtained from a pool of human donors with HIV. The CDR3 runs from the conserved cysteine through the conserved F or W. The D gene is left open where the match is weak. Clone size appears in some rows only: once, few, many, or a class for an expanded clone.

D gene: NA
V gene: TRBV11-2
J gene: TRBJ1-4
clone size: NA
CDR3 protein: CASSLHRPPDEKLFF

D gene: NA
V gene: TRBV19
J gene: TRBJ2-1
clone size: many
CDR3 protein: CASSDRDTSSYNEQFF

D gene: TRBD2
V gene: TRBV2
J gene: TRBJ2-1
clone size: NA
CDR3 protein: CASRKSGAIYNEQFF

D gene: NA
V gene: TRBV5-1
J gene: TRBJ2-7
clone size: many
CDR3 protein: CASAFSRDPSYEQYF

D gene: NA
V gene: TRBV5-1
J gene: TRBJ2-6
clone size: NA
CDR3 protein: CASSLAGFSGANVLTF

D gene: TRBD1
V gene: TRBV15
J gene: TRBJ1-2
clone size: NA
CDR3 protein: CATSSGQDHSNYGYTF

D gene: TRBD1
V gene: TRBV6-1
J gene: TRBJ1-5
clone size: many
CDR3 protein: CASSEPRTGSNQPQHF

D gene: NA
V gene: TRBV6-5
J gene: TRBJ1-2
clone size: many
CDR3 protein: CASSSGRSYGYTF

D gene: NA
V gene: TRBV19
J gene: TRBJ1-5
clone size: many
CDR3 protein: CASGGPDQPQHF

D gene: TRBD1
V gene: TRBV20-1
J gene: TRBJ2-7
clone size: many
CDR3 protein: CSAVDRGLYEQYF

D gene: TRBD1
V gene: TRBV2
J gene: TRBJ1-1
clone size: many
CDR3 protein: CASSATDRVGEAFF

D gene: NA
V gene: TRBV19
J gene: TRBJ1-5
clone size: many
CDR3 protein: CASSTYGTAGVQPQHF

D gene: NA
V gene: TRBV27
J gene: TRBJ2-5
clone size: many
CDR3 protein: CASSFFGTQYF

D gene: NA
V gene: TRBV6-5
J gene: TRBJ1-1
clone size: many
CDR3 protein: CASSNRVALNTEAFF

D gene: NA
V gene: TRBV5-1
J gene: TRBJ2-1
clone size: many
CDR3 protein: CASGATVSYNEQFF

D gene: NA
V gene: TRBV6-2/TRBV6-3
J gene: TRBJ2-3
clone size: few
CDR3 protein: CASRIPGSLQYF

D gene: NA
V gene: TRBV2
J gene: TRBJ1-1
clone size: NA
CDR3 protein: CASSQQYSNTEAFF

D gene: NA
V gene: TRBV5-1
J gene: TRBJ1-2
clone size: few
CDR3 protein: CASSPETGANYGYTF

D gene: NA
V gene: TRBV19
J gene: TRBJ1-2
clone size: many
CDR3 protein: CASSAHRTTFYGYTF

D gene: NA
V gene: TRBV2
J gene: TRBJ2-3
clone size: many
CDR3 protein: CASRAEFYSTDTQYF

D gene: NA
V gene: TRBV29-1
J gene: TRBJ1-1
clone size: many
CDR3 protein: CSVQLGGVGVMNTEAFF

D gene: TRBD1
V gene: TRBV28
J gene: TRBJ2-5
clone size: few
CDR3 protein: CASRVEGQGWGGTQYF

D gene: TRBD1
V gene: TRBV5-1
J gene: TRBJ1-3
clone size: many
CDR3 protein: CASRTGSENTIYF

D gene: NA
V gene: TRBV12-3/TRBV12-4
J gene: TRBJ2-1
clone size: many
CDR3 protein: CASSLVRSLASNEQFF

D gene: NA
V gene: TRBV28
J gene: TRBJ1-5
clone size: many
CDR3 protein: CASGQLNQPQHF

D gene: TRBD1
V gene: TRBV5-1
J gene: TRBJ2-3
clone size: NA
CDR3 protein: CASSLSTGGDTQYF

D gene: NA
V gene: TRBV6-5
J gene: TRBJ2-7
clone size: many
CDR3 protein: CASSSDSDRTYEQYF

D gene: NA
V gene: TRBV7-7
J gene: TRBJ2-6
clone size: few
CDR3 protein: CASSPAGPNVLTF

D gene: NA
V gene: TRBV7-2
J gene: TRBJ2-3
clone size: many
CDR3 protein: CASSPQGGSTDTQYF

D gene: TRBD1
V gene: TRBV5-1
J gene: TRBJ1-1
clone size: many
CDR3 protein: CASSLVGTGSVGTTEAFF

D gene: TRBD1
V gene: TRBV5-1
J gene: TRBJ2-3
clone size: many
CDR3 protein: CASSKVGTGGASTQYF

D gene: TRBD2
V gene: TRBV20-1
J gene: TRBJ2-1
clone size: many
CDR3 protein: CSARDPGTSGGARRHNEQFF

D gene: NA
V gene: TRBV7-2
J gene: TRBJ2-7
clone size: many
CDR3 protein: CASSLAVNSYEQYF

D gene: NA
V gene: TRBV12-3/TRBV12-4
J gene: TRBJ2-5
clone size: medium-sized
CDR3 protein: CASRRRTEKETQYF

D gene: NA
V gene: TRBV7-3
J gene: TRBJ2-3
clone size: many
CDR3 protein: CASSLSSGTSTDTQYF

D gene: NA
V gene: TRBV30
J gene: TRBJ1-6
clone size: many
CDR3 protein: CAWTLGGYWNSPLHF

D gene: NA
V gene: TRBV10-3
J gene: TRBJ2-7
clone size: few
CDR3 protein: CAISDRTPYEQYF

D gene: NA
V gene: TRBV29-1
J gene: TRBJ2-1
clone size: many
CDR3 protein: CSVAPSSYNEQFF

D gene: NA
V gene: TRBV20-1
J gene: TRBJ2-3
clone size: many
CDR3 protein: CSAWKGSADTQYF

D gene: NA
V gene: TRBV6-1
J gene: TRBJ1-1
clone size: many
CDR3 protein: CASSARDTEAFF

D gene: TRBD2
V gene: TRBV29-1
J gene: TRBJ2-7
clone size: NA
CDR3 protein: CSVGPSGKSYEQYF

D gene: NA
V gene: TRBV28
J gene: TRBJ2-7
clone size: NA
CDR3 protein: CASSLRRAGEQYF

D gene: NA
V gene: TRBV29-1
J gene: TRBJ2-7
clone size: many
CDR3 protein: CGARDLGGLEQYF

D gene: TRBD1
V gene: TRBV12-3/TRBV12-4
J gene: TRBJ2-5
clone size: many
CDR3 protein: CASRGTASALTQYF